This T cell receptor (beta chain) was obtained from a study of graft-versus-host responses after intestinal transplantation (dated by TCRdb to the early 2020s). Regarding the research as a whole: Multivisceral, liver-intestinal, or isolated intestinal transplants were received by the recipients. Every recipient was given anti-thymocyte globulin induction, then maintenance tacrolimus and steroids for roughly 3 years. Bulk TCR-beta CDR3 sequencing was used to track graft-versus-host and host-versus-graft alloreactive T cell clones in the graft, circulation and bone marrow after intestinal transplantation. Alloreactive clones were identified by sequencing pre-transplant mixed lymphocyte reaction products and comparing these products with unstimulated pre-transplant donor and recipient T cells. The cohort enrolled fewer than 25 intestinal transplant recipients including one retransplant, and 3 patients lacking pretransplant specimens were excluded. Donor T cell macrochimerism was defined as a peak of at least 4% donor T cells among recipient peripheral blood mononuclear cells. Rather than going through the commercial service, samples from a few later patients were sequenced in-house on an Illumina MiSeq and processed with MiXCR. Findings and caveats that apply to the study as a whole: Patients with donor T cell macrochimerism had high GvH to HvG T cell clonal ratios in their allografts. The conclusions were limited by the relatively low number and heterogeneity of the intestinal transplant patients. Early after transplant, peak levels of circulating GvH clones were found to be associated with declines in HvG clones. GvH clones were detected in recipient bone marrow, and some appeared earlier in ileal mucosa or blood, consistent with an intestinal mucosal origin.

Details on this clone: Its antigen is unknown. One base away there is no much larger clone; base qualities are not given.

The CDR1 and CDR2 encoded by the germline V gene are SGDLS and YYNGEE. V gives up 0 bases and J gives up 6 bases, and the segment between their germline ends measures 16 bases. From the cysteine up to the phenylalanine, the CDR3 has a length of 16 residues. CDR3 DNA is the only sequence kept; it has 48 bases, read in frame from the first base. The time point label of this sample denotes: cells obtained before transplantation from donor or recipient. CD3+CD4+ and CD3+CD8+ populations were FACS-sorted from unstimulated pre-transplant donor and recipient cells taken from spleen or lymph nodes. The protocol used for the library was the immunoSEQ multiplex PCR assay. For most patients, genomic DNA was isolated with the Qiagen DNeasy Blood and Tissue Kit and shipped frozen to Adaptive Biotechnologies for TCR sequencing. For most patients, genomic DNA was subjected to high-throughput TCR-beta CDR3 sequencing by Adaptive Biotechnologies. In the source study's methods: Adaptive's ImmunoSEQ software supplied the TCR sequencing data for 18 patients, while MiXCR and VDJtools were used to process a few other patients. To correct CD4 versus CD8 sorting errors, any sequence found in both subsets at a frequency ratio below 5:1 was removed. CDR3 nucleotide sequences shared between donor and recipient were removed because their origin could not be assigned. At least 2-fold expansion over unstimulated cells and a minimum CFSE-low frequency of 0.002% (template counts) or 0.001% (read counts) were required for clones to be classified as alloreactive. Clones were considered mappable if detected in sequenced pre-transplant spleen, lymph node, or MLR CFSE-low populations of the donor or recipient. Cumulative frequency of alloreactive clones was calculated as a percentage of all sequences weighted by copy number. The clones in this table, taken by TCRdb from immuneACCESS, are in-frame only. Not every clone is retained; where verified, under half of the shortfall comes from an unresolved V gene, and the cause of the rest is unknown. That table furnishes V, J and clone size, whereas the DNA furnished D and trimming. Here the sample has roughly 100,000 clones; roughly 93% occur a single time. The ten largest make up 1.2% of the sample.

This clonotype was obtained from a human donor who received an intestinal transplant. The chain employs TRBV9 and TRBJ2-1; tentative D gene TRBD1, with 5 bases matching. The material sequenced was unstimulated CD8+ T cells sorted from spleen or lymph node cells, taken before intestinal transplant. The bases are TGTGCCAGCAGCGTAGGAGGCTTGGGGCAGCCCAATGAGCAGTTCTTC. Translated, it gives CASSVGGLGQPNEQFF. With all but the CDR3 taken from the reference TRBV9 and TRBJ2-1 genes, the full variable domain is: DSGVTQTPKHLITATGQRVTLRCSPRSGDLSVYWYQQSLDQGLQFLIQYYNGEERAKGNILERFSAQQFPDLHSELNLSSLELGDSALYFCASSVGGLGQPNEQFFGPGTRLTVL.